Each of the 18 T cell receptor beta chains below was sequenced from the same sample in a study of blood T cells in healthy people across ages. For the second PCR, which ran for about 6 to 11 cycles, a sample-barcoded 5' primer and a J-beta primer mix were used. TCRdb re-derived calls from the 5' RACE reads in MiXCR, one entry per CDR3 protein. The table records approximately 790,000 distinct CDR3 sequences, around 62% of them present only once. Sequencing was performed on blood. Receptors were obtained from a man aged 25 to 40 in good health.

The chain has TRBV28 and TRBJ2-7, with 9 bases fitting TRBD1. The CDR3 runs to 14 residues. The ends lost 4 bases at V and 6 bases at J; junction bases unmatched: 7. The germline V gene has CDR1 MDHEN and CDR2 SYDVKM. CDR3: CASSSGTGSLEQYF. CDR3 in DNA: TGTGCCAGCAGTTCCGGGACAGGGTCTCTCGAGCAGTACTTC.

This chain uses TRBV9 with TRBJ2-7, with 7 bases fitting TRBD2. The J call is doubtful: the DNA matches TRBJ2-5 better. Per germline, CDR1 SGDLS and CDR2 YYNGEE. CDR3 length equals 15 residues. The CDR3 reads CASSAGGPQTSTQYF. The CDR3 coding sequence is TGTGCCAGCAGCGCGGGGGGACCCCAGACCTCGACCCAGTACTTC.

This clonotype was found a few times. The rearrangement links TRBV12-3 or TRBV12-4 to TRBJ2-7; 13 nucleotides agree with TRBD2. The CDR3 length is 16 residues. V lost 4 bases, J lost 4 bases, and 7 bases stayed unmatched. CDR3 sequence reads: CASSWWGLAGRYEQYF. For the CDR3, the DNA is TGTGCCAGCAGTTGGTGGGGACTAGCGGGGAGATACGAGCAGTACTTC.

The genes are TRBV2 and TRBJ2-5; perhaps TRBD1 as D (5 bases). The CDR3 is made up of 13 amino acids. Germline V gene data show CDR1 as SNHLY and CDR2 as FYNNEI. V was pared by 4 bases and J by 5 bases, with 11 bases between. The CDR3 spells CASSGIRQETQYF. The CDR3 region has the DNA TGTGCCAGCAGTGGAATCCGACAGGAGACCCAGTACTTC.

DNA for the CDR3: TGTGCCAGCACTTTCGGCACAGGGGCGAACTATGGCTACACCTTC. Its translation is CASTFGTGANYGYTF. This rearrangement joins TRBV12-3 or TRBV12-4 to TRBJ1-2, with TRBD1 matching over 7 bases. CDR3 length equals 15 residues. The V gene end was trimmed by 7 bases and the J gene end by 2 bases; junction bases not matched to a gene: 10.

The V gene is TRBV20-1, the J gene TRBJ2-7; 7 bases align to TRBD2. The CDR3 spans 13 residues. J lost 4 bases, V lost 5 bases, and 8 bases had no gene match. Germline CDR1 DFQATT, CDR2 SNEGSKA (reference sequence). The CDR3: CSASSGDGYEQYF. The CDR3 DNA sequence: TGCAGTGCTTCCAGCGGGGATGGGTACGAGCAGTACTTC.

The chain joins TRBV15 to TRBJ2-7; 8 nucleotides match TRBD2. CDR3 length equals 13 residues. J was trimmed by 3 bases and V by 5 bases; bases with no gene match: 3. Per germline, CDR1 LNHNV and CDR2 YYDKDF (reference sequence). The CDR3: CATSAGGLYEQYF. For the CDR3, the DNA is TGTGCCACCAGCGCGGGGGGCCTCTACGAGCAGTACTTC. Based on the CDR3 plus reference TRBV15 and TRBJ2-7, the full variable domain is DAMVIQNPRYQVTQFGKPVTLSCSQTLNHNVMYWYQQKSSQAPKLLFHYYDKDFNNEADTPDNFQSRRPNTSFCFLDIRSPGLGDTAMYLCATSAGGLYEQYFGPGTRLTVT.

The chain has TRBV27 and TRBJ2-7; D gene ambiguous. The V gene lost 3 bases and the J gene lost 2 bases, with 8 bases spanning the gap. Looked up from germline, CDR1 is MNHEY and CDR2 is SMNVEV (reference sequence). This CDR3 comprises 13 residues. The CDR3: CASSLSAAYEQYF. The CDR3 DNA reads TGTGCCAGCAGTTTGTCAGCTGCCTACGAGCAGTACTTC.

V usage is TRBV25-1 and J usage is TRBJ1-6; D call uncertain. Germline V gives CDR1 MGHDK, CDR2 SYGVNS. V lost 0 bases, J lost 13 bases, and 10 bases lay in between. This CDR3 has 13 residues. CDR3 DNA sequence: TGTGCCAGCAGTGAATATGTTTCTACCCCCCTCCACTTT. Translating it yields CASSEYVSTPLHF.

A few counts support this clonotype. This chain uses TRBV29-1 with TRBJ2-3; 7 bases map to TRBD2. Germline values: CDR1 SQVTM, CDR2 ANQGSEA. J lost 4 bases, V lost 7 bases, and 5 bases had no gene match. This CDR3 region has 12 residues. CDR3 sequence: CSGTTSPDTQYF. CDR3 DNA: TGCAGCGGAACGACTAGCCCAGATACGCAGTATTTT.

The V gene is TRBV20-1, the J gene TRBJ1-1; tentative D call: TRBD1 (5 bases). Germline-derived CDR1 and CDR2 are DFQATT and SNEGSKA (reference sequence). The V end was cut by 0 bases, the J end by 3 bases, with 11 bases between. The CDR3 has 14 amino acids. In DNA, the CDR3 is TGCAGTGCTAGAGAGAGAACAGGTTACACTGAAGCTTTCTTT. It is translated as CSARERTGYTEAFF.

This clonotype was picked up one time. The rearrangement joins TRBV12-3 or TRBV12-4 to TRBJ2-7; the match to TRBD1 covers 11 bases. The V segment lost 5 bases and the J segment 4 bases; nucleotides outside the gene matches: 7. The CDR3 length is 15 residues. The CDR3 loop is CASSPEGQGVYEQYF. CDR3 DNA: TGTGCCAGCAGTCCCGAGGGACAGGGGGTTTACGAGCAGTACTTC.

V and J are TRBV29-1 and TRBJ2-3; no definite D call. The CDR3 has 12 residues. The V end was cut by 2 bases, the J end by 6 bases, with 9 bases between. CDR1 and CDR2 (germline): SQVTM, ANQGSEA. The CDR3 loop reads CSVEWVADTQYF. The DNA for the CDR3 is TGCAGCGTTGAATGGGTAGCTGATACGCAGTATTTT.

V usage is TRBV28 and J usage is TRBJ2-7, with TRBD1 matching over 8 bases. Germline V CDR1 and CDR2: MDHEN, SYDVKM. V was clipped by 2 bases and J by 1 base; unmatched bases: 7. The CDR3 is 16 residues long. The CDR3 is CASSLIYRTGSYEQYF. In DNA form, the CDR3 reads TGTGCCAGCAGTTTAATTTATAGGACAGGGTCCTACGAGCAGTACTTC.

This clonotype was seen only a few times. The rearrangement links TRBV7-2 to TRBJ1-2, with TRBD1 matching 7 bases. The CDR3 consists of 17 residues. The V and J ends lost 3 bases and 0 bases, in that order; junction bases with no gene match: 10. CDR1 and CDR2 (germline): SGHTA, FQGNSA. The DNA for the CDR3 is TGTGCCAGCAGCTTTCGAGCGGACAGGCTCTCTAACTATGGCTACACCTTC. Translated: CASSFRADRLSNYGYTF.

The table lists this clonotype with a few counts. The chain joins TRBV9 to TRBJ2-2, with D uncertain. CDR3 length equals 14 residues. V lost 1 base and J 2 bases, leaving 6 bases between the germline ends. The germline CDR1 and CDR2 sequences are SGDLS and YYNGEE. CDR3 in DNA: TGTGCCAGCAGCGTAAATTTTAACACCGGGGAGCTGTTTTTT. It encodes CASSVNFNTGELFF.

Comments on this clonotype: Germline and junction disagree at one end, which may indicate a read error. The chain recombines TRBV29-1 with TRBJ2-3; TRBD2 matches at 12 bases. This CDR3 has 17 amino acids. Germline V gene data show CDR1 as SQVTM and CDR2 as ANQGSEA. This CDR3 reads CSVGAGLAGSSTDTRYF. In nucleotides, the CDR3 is TGCAGCGTTGGAGCCGGACTAGCGGGGTCTAGCACAGATACGCGGTATTTT.

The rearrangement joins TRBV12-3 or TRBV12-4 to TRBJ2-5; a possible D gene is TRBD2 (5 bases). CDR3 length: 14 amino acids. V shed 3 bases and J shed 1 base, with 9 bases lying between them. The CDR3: CASSLHGVQETQYF. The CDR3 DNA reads TGTGCCAGCAGTTTGCACGGGGTCCAAGAGACCCAGTACTTC.